This TCR beta chain derives from a study of blood T cell repertoires in COVID-19. About the research overall: PBMCs, B-cell-depleted T cells, or T cells provided the cDNA or gDNA that made up the material.

Assay used: immunoSEQ multiplex PCR; TCRdb lists only in-frame clones, some missing. Here the sample spans about 59,000 clones, 80% being singletons. Sequenced: peripheral blood. The sequence was collected from a man aged 60 to 75 with acute or convalescent COVID-19.

DNA of the CDR3: TGTGCCAGCAGCTTAAACGAGGGCACTGAAGCTTTCTTT. Protein product: CASSLNEGTEAFF. This rearrangement joins TRBV7-8 to TRBJ1-1, with D unclear. Per the germline V gene, CDR1 is SGHVS and CDR2 is FQNEAQ. V lost 2 bases, J lost 4 bases, and 8 bases lay in between. This CDR3 comprises 13 residues.